These 19 T cell receptor beta chains were all obtained from the same sample, sequenced in a study of blood T cell repertoires in COVID-19 (dated by TCRdb to the early 2020s). The library was prepared using the immunoSEQ multiplex PCR assay. TCRdb provides this immuneACCESS table in a form limited to in-frame rearrangements. Some clones are lacking; in checked studies, under half of them reflect an unresolved V gene, and why the rest are absent is not known. In this sample the table shows 200,000 to 250,000 clones, about 80% of which occur a single time. The top ten clonotypes cover approximately 7.4% of the sample. Specimen: peripheral blood. These receptors came from a woman in her forties or fifties with acute or convalescent COVID-19.

The V gene is TRBV7-2, the J gene TRBJ1-4; 9 bases match TRBD1. CDR1 is SGHTA, CDR2 FQGNSA, per germline. There are 15 residues in the CDR3. V lost 1 base to trimming and J lost 6 bases; unmatched junction nucleotides: 3. The CDR3 DNA sequence: TGTGCCAGCAGCTTAGTTGGGACAGGGTATGAAAAACTGTTTTTT. It specifies CASSLVGTGYEKLFF.

This chain joins TRBV3-1 (or the pseudogene TRBV3-2) and TRBJ2-1; tentatively, D is TRBD1 (6 bases). The ends were cut back, 6 bases at V and 7 bases at J, with 10 bases in the middle. Germline CDR1 and CDR2: LGHDT and YNNKEL (reference sequence). The CDR3 sequence is 12 residues long. CDR3 sequence: CASRLRGNEQFF. The CDR3 DNA follows: TGTGCCAGCAGACTCAGGGGAAATGAGCAGTTCTTC.

The chain combines TRBV2 with TRBJ1-5; D gene uncertain. Germline values: CDR1 SNHLY, CDR2 FYNNEI. V lost 3 bases to trimming and J lost 4 bases, with 10 bases between them. The CDR3 has 14 residues. CDR3 residues: CASSDDTINQPQHF. DNA of the CDR3: TGTGCCAGCAGTGACGATACAATTAATCAGCCCCAGCATTTT.

The chain employs TRBV12-3 or TRBV12-4 and TRBJ2-3, with D unclear. The CDR3 covers 13 residues. Trimming removed 5 bases from V and 9 bases from J, with 15 bases in between. Written as DNA, the CDR3 is TGTGCCAGCAGTCGATCAGTAAATCCGACGCAGTATTTT. Its translation: CASSRSVNPTQYF.

This rearrangement joins TRBV7-2 to TRBJ2-2; D might be TRBD1 (7 bases). This CDR3 has 14 residues. The V and J ends lost 5 bases and 7 bases respectively, with 14 bases between them. CDR1 is SGHTA, CDR2 FQGNSA, per germline. The CDR3 DNA reads TGTGCCAGCAGCCTACAGGGGCGGGACGGGGAGCTGTTTTTT. Protein sequence: CASSLQGRDGELFF.

The chain couples TRBV6-6 to TRBJ1-1; D remains ambiguous. This CDR3 region has 11 residues. Trimming removed 2 bases from V and 7 bases from J, with 5 bases in between. Germline CDR1 is MNHNY and CDR2 is SVGAGI (reference sequence). The CDR3 region has the DNA TGTGCCAGCAGTTACCAGGTTGAAGCTTTCTTT. This codes for CASSYQVEAFF.

The V call is TRBV24-1, the J call TRBJ2-3; 7 positions match TRBD2. CDR1 and CDR2 from the germline V gene are KGHDR and SFDVKD. The CDR3 extends over 16 amino acids. The junction had 7 bases not matched to a gene; V was cut back by 5 bases and J by 0 bases. CDR3 protein: CATSATAGLSTDTQYF. In DNA form, the CDR3 reads TGTGCCACCAGTGCCACAGCGGGGCTAAGCACAGATACGCAGTATTTT.

The rearrangement joins TRBV4-2 to TRBJ2-1, with 7 nucleotides matching TRBD2. The CDR3 contains 12 residues. From germline, CDR1 is LGHNA and CDR2 YNFKEQ. V gave up 5 bases and J gave up 7 bases; unmatched junction bases: 2. The CDR3 reads CASSGRGNEQFF. The CDR3 DNA is TGTGCCAGCAGCGGGAGGGGAAATGAGCAGTTCTTC.

The chain recombines TRBV11-3 with TRBJ2-5; 8 nucleotides align to TRBD1. The germline V gene has CDR1 SGHNT and CDR2 YENEEA. V was pared by 0 bases and J by 5 bases, with 11 bases of the junction left unmatched. The CDR3 is 17 residues long. Written as DNA, the CDR3 is TGTGCCAGCAGCTTAGAAGGGCAGGGGGCGGCTGTGGAGACCCAGTACTTC. Translation: CASSLEGQGAAVETQYF.

The chain links TRBV7-2 to TRBJ2-3; 15 bases match TRBD2. The CDR3 is 17 residues long. V shed 5 bases, J shed 2 bases, and the junction held 5 bases outside the gene matches. Germline loops: CDR1 SGHTA, CDR2 FQGNSA. CDR3 in amino acids: CASSVGTSGGYTDTQYF. In nucleotides, the CDR3 is TGTGCCAGCAGCGTCGGGACTAGCGGGGGGTACACAGATACGCAGTATTTT. The variable domain in full, with the rest retrieved from reference TRBV7-2 and TRBJ2-3, is GAGVSQSPSNKVTEKGKDVELRCDPISGHTALYWYRQSLGQGLEFLIYFQGNSAPDKSGLPSDRFSAERTGGSVSTLTIQRTQQEDSAVYLCASSVGTSGGYTDTQYFGPGTRLTVL.

The chain has TRBV19 and TRBJ1-1, with D unresolved. Germline values: CDR1 LNHDA, CDR2 SQIVND (reference sequence). V was cut by 6 bases and J by 3 bases, with 14 bases left in between. This CDR3 contains 14 residues. The CDR3 region has the DNA TGTGCCAGTAGCTCGATAACGGGATACACTGAAGCTTTCTTT. It translates to CASSSITGYTEAFF.

This clone is a singleton in its sample. The rearrangement uses TRBV3-1 (or the pseudogene TRBV3-2) and TRBJ2-3, with 8 bases fitting TRBD2. This CDR3 is 14 amino acids long. Looked up from germline, CDR1 is LGHDT and CDR2 is YNNKEL (reference sequence). Trimming cost V 6 bases and J 6 bases; bases outside gene matches: 8. CDR3 region: CASRSGGAGDTQYF. CDR3 nucleotides: TGTGCCAGCAGGTCCGGGGGGGCCGGCGATACGCAGTATTTT.

The chain uses TRBV6-4 and TRBJ1-6; 7 nucleotides align to TRBD1. The trim removed 6 bases at V and 5 bases at J, leaving 10 bases unmatched. CDR1 MRHNA and CDR2 SNTAGT come from the germline V gene. The CDR3 has 16 amino acids. In DNA form, the CDR3 reads TGTGCCAGCAGAGCGGATCCGGGACAGAATAATTCACCCCTCCACTTT. It encodes CASRADPGQNNSPLHF.

The V call is TRBV7-2, the J call TRBJ1-5; 7 bases fit TRBD1. V shed 1 base, J shed 7 bases, and the junction held 1 base outside the gene matches. From germline, CDR1 is SGHTA and CDR2 FQGNSA. The CDR3 has 13 residues. This CDR3 reads CASSLGQGQPQHF. The CDR3 coding sequence is TGTGCCAGCAGCTTAGGACAGGGCCAGCCCCAGCATTTT.

This clone was counted only a few times. The CDR3 sequence is CASSLFSDSPLHF. Written as DNA, the CDR3 is TGTGCCAGCAGCTTATTCTCGGATTCACCCCTCCACTTT. The V gene is TRBV7-8, the J gene TRBJ1-6, with D unresolved. The CDR3 length is 13 residues. V lost 2 bases and J lost 8, with 7 bases in between. The germline V gene has CDR1 SGHVS and CDR2 FQNEAQ.

This clone was counted a few times. One junction end does not reproduce the germline sequence, and a read error may be involved. J is TRBJ2-5 and V is TRBV7-7; 13 bases match TRBD2. The CDR3 runs 17 residues. Per germline, CDR1 SSHAT and CDR2 FNYEAQ (reference sequence). CDR3 region: CASSLGRLAGGQETQYF. As DNA, the CDR3 is TGTGCTAGCAGCTTAGGGCGACTAGCGGGGGGACAAGAGACCCAGTACTTC.

V is TRBV27 and J is TRBJ2-7; no firm D call. V gave up 4 bases and J gave up 2 bases, with 12 bases separating them. This CDR3 has 14 residues. Germline CDR1 reads MNHEY; CDR2 reads SMNVEV (reference sequence). DNA of the CDR3: TGTGCCAGCAGTTCTCTCTGGGCCACCTACGAGCAGTACTTC. It translates to CASSSLWATYEQYF.

The chain uses TRBV28 and TRBJ1-2; the D gene is possibly TRBD1 (6 bases). The CDR3 sequence is 13 residues long. CDR1 is MDHEN, CDR2 SYDVKM, per germline. Trimming left V 5 bases short and J 2 bases short, with 9 bases between. This CDR3 is CASSRGANYGYTF. CDR3 nucleotide sequence: TGTGCCAGCAGTCGGGGGGCCAACTATGGCTACACCTTC.

This sequence joins TRBV6-5 and TRBJ1-1; 9 nucleotides line up with TRBD1. V shed 7 bases, J shed 1 base, and the junction held 7 bases outside the gene matches. This CDR3 spans 15 amino acids. Germline CDR1 and CDR2: MNHEY and SVGAGI. The CDR3 DNA is TGTGCCAGCACCTACAGGGGGCTGGGGAACACTGAAGCTTTCTTT. This encodes CASTYRGLGNTEAFF.